This T cell receptor (beta chain) was captured in a study of T cell responses to AZD1222 COVID-19 vaccine. The CDR3 sequence is 15 residues long. The germline gives CDR1 MDHEN, CDR2 SYDVKM. V was shortened by 6 bases and J by 0 bases, with 15 bases between the two germline ends. Broader study findings: Donor demographics were predominantly white British with a female majority; clonal diversity may be underestimated.

Clones were sequenced by immunoSEQ multiplex PCR, and TCRdb holds only the in-frame ones, with some missing. The sample holds approximately 140,000 clones, more than 75% seen once. As regards this clone: The target antigen is unknown.

The specimen comprised peripheral blood, sampled on day 0 of AZD1222 vaccination. The TCR comes from an adult in good health. This chain uses TRBV28 with TRBJ2-7; D not certain. CDR3 in amino acids: CASRPPGQGSYEQYF. The CDR3 nucleotides are TGTGCCAGCAGACCTCCGGGTCAAGGCTCCTACGAGCAGTACTTC.